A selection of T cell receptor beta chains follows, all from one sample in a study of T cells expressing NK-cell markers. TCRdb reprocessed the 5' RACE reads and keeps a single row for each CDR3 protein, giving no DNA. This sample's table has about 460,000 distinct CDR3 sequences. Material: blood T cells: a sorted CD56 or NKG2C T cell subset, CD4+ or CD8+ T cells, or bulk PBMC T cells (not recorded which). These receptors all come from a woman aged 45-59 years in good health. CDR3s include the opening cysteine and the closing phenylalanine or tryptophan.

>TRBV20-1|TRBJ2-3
CSARKRTSGRLSPATQYF
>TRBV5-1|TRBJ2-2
CASSRENTGELFF
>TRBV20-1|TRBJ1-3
CSVLNLEIENTIYF
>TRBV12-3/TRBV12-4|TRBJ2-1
CASSLTSGRGEQFF
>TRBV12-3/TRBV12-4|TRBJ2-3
CASSYGVKDTQYF
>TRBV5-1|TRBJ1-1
CASSAKTGVGGTEAFF
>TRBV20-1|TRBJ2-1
CSARSTLTRRQFF
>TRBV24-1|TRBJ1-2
CATSDWTVNYGYTF
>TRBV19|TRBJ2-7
CASSTGLAGGSEQYF
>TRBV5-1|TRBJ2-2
CASATKVTGELFF
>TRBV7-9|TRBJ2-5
CASSSGTSNPETQYF
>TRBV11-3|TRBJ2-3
CASGDPAGLAGGWPQYF
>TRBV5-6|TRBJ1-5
CASSLAHFNQPQHF